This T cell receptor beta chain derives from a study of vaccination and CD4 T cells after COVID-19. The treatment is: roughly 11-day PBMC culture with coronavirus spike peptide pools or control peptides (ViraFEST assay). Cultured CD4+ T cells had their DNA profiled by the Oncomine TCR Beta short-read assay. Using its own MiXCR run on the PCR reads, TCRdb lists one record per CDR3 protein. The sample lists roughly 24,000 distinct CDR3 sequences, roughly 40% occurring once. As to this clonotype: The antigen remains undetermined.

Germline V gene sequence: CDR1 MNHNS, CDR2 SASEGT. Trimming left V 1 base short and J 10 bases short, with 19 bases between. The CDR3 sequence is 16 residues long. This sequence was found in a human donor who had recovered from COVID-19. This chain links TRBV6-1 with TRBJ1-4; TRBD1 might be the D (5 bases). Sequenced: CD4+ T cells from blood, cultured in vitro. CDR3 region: CASSEGRGSGIRKLFF. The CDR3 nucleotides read TGTGCCAGCAGTGAAGGGCGGGGGAGTGGTATTAGAAAACTGTTTTTT.